The 25 T cell receptor beta chains listed next were all sequenced from one sample in a study of blood T cell repertoires in COVID-19. Produced via immunoSEQ multiplex PCR; TCRdb's table is partial and in-frame only. The data hold 300,000 to 350,000 clones, with approximately 88% observed a single time. The sequenced sample consisted of peripheral blood. The receptors were sampled from a woman under 40 with COVID-19, enrolled during active disease.

Concerning this clone itself: The sample has other DNA sequences that encode this CDR3 too. The chain has TRBV7-9 and TRBJ1-4, with D possibly being TRBD1 (6 bases). The CDR3 is 14 amino acids. Trimming took off 3 bases at V and 3 bases at J, with 8 bases between the two ends. The germline gives CDR1 SEHNR, CDR2 FQNEAQ (reference sequence). CDR3 DNA: TGTGCCAGCAGCTTGGGACAAGCTAATGAAAAACTGTTTTTT. Encoded protein: CASSLGQANEKLFF.

This chain uses TRBV2 with TRBJ2-1; D gene uncertain. Germline V CDR1 and CDR2: SNHLY, FYNNEI. The CDR3 sequence is 15 residues long. The ends were cut back, 2 bases at V and 4 bases at J, with 12 bases in the middle. The CDR3 DNA sequence: TGTGCCAGCAGTGAATATGGAGTTGAGTACAATGAGCAGTTCTTC. As protein: CASSEYGVEYNEQFF. The complete variable domain, with remaining parts taken from reference TRBV2 and TRBJ2-1, reads EPEVTQTPSHQVTQMGQEVILRCVPISNHLYFYWYRQILGQKVEFLVSFYNNEISEKSEIFDDQFSVERPDGSNFTLKIRSTKLEDSAMYFCASSEYGVEYNEQFFGPGTRLTVL.

The V and J genes are TRBV29-1 and TRBJ2-7; TRBD1 aligns across 7 bases. CDR3 length: 13 residues. Germline loops: CDR1 SQVTM, CDR2 ANQGSEA. Losses at the gene ends were 2 bases for V and 5 bases for J; bases not matched to a gene: 6. The chain's CDR3 is CSVEKTGRDEQYF. CDR3 bases: TGCAGCGTTGAAAAGACAGGGCGCGACGAGCAGTACTTC.

A note on this clone: Other DNA variants within this sample encode the same CDR3. CDR3 coding DNA: TGTGCCAGCTCCCCCGGACAGGGGAATTCACCCCTCCACTTT. Amino acid sequence: CASSPGQGNSPLHF. V and J are TRBV18 and TRBJ1-6; 9 bases agree with TRBD1. V was clipped by 6 bases and J by 7 bases; unmatched bases: 4. From germline, CDR1 is KGHSH and CDR2 LQKENI. CDR3 size: 14 residues.

This chain joins TRBV6-4 and TRBJ2-3, with a tentative D call TRBD2 (5 bases). The germline V gene has CDR1 MRHNA and CDR2 SNTAGT. The germline V and J ends were trimmed by 3 bases and 3 bases, with 7 bases remaining between them. The CDR3 runs to 13 residues. CDR3 residues: CASSEAETDTQYF. The CDR3 nucleotides are TGTGCCAGCAGTGAAGCGGAGACAGATACGCAGTATTTT.

The chain carries TRBV6-4 and TRBJ2-1, with 8 bases lining up with TRBD2. With V trimmed by 1 base and J by 9 bases, 8 bases remained unmatched. The CDR3 totals 15 residues. Germline CDR1 reads MRHNA; CDR2 reads SNTAGT. CDR3 sequence: CASSDYKRGIGEQFF. The CDR3 DNA reads TGTGCCAGCAGTGACTATAAGCGGGGGATAGGTGAGCAGTTCTTC.

The chain recombines TRBV7-9 with TRBJ2-1; D is undetermined. V lost 1 base and J 4 bases, leaving 8 bases between the germline ends. Germline V gene data show CDR1 as SEHNR and CDR2 as FQNEAQ (reference sequence). This CDR3 has 14 residues. The CDR3 region has the DNA TGTGCCAGCAGCTTAGTGGCAGATTACAATGAGCAGTTCTTC. Protein sequence: CASSLVADYNEQFF.

V is TRBV30 and J is TRBJ1-1; no reliable D call. The V and J ends lost 1 base and 1 base respectively, with 7 bases between them. Germline CDR1 GTSNPN, CDR2 SVGIG (reference sequence). CDR3 length equals 13 residues. The CDR3 loop is CAWSEQPNTEAFF. The DNA of the CDR3 is TGTGCCTGGAGTGAACAGCCGAACACTGAAGCTTTCTTT.

The V gene is TRBV19, the J gene TRBJ2-5; the D gene is possibly TRBD1 (6 bases). The CDR3 is 17 residues long. Germline V gene sequence: CDR1 LNHDA, CDR2 SQIVND (reference sequence). V was trimmed by 5 bases and J by 10 bases, leaving 29 bases between them. DNA of the CDR3: TGTGCCAGTAGTTCTAGGATCCCGGGACACCGAGTAGGAGACCAGTACTTC. Its protein is CASSSRIPGHRVGDQYF.

The chain uses TRBV14 and TRBJ1-1, with D perhaps matching TRBD1 (6 bases). This CDR3 region has 15 residues. CDR1 and CDR2 from the germline V gene are SGHDN and FVKESK. The germline V and J ends were trimmed by 3 bases and 11 bases, with 22 bases remaining between them. The CDR3 sequence is CASSQRFRGILGAFF. Here the CDR3 DNA reads TGTGCCAGCAGCCAGCGATTCAGGGGAATCTTAGGGGCTTTCTTT.

CDR3 DNA sequence: TGTGCCAGCAGTTTGACTTCGGAGGCTAACACTGAAGCTTTCTTT. Its protein product is CASSLTSEANTEAFF. This chain links TRBV27 with TRBJ1-1; D remains unclear. CDR3 size: 15 residues. Per germline, CDR1 MNHEY and CDR2 SMNVEV (reference sequence). Trimming shortened V by 3 bases and J by 2 bases, and 13 bases separated the two germline ends.

The rearrangement uses TRBV7-6 and TRBJ1-1; D may be TRBD1 (5 bases). This CDR3 contains 16 residues. The ends were cut back, 3 bases at V and 4 bases at J, with 18 bases in the middle. In germline, CDR1 is SGHVS, CDR2 FNYEAQ. CDR3 coding DNA: TGTGCCAGCAGCTTTGGGGGGGACGGAGGATCCACTGAAGCTTTCTTT. It codes for CASSFGGDGGSTEAFF.

This chain uses TRBV18 with TRBJ1-1; 9 bases fit TRBD1. Trimming cost V 3 bases and J 3 bases; bases outside gene matches: 5. The CDR3 is made up of 15 amino acids. Germline values: CDR1 KGHSH, CDR2 LQKENI. The DNA of the CDR3 is TGTGCCAGCTCACCGGGACAGGGTCTGGACACTGAAGCTTTCTTT. Its protein is CASSPGQGLDTEAFF.

The V and J genes are TRBV19 and TRBJ1-5, with a weak D call TRBD1 (5 bases). Germline CDR1 LNHDA, CDR2 SQIVND (reference sequence). The CDR3 covers 15 residues. The V and J ends lost 0 bases and 10 bases respectively, with 16 bases between them. The chain's CDR3 is CASSIDLSGFGPQHF. Here the CDR3 DNA reads TGTGCCAGTAGTATAGATCTATCAGGGTTTGGACCCCAGCATTTT. The full variable domain, in which reference TRBV19 and TRBJ1-5 provide the parts outside the CDR3, is DGGITQSPKYLFRKEGQNVTLSCEQNLNHDAMYWYRQDPGQGLRLIYYSQIVNDFQKGDIAEGYSVSREKKESFPLTVTSAQKNPTAFYLCASSIDLSGFGPQHFGDGTRLSIL.

The gene calls are TRBV7-9 and TRBJ1-3; D remains unclear. Germline values: CDR1 SEHNR, CDR2 FQNEAQ (reference sequence). The CDR3 is made up of 13 amino acids. V shed 0 bases and J shed 3 bases, with 3 bases lying between them. CDR3 bases: TGTGCCAGCAGCTTAGCCAGTGGAAACACCATATATTTT. It yields the protein CASSLASGNTIYF.

The chain carries TRBV5-1 and TRBJ2-1; 9 nucleotides line up with TRBD2. Per the germline V gene, CDR1 is SGHRS and CDR2 is YFSETQ. The length of the CDR3 is 16 residues. V was clipped by 0 bases and J by 5 bases; unmatched bases: 6. The CDR3, as DNA: TGCGCCAGCAGCTTGGTGTCTAGCGGGGCTGACAATGAGCAGTTCTTC. Translating it yields CASSLVSSGADNEQFF.

The V and J genes are TRBV6-2 or TRBV6-3 and TRBJ2-1, with TRBD2 matching over 7 bases. CDR1 and CDR2 from the germline V gene are MNHEY and SVGEGT. Germline trimming cut 5 bases from V and 8 bases from J; bases unmatched to any gene: 9. The CDR3 loop spans 14 amino acids. CDR3 nucleotide sequence: TGTGCCAGCAGTGCACTAGCGTTCGAACATGAGCAGTTCTTC. It yields the protein CASSALAFEHEQFF.

The rearrangement uses TRBV11-2 and TRBJ1-5; perhaps TRBD1 as D (6 bases). The CDR3 length is 13 residues. The V gene lost 5 bases and the J gene lost 4 bases, with 9 bases spanning the gap. The germline gives CDR1 SGHAT, CDR2 FQNNGV. The CDR3 spells CASSLGQNQPQHF. CDR3 in DNA: TGTGCCAGCAGCCTCGGACAGAATCAGCCCCAGCATTTT. The complete variable domain, with remaining parts taken from reference TRBV11-2 and TRBJ1-5, reads EAGVAQSPRYKIIEKRQSVAFWCNPISGHATLYWYQQILGQGPKLLIQFQNNGVVDDSQLPKDRFSAERLKGVDSTLKIQPAKLEDSAVYLCASSLGQNQPQHFGDGTRLSIL.

This rearrangement joins TRBV5-5 to TRBJ1-2, with TRBD1 as a possible D gene (5 bases). Deletions cut 6 bases from V and 7 bases from J, with 25 bases between. The germline V gene has CDR1 SGHKS and CDR2 YYEKEE (reference sequence). The CDR3 has 16 amino acids. CDR3 coding DNA: TGTGCCAGCACCCTAGGGATCAGGGTTGAAGGCTCTGGCTACACCTTC. Residues: CASTLGIRVEGSGYTF.

This chain connects TRBV14 to TRBJ1-1; no clear D gene. This CDR3 is built from 13 residues. Germline-derived CDR1 and CDR2 are SGHDN and FVKESK. Trimming pared 3 bases from V and 10 bases from J, leaving 15 bases between. CDR3 DNA sequence: TGTGCCAGCAGCCACGGCCATGGGCTCACAGCTTTCTTT. Translation: CASSHGHGLTAFF. Together with reference TRBV14 and TRBJ1-1, the CDR3 gives the full variable domain: EAGVTQFPSHSVIEKGQTVTLRCDPISGHDNLYWYRRVMGKEIKFLLHFVKESKQDESGMPNNRFLAERTGGTYSTLKVQPAELEDSGVYFCASSHGHGLTAFFGQGTRLTVV.

This clone was seen more than once but under ten times. V and J are TRBV6-2 or TRBV6-3 and TRBJ1-1; no clear D gene. Trimming took 3 bases from V and 0 from J, leaving 8 bases between them. Germline lookup yields CDR1 MNHEY and CDR2 SVGEGT. CDR3 size: 14 residues. CDR3 residues: CASSYFSVNTEAFF. CDR3 coding DNA: TGTGCCAGCAGTTATTTCTCCGTGAACACTGAAGCTTTCTTT.

The chain has TRBV19 and TRBJ1-2; 10 bases align to TRBD1. CDR1 is LNHDA and CDR2 is SQIVND in the germline V gene (reference sequence). V trimming: 6 bases; J trimming: 2 bases; junction bases outside the gene matches: 6. The CDR3 totals 15 residues. The CDR3 sequence is CASREEDRGNYGYTF. In DNA form, the CDR3 reads TGTGCCAGTAGAGAGGAGGACAGGGGGAACTATGGCTACACCTTC.

The rearrangement uses TRBV28 and TRBJ1-2; D is uncertain. Germline CDR1 and CDR2: MDHEN and SYDVKM. The CDR3 length is 13 residues. V gave up 6 bases and J gave up 4 bases, with 12 bases separating them. The CDR3 bases are TGTGCCAGCAGGACCGCTGGAGGCTATGGCTACACCTTC. It encodes CASRTAGGYGYTF.

CDR3 sequence: CASSLGEGSPLHF. CDR3 sequence (DNA): TGTGCCAGCAGCTTAGGAGAGGGATCACCCCTCCACTTT. The gene calls are TRBV11-2 and TRBJ1-6; the D is unclear. The CDR3 is 13 residues long. With 1 base removed from V and 10 bases from J, the gap between germline ends came to 8 bases. Germline loops: CDR1 SGHAT, CDR2 FQNNGV.

The chain is built from TRBV5-4 and TRBJ1-1; D is unclear. This CDR3 contains 15 residues. Germline lookup yields CDR1 SGHNT and CDR2 YYREEE (reference sequence). V was trimmed by 4 bases and J by 5 bases, leaving 18 bases between them. The CDR3 protein is CASSVPGGVGTEAFF. CDR3 coding DNA: TGTGCCAGCAGCGTTCCGGGAGGTGTAGGTACTGAAGCTTTCTTT.